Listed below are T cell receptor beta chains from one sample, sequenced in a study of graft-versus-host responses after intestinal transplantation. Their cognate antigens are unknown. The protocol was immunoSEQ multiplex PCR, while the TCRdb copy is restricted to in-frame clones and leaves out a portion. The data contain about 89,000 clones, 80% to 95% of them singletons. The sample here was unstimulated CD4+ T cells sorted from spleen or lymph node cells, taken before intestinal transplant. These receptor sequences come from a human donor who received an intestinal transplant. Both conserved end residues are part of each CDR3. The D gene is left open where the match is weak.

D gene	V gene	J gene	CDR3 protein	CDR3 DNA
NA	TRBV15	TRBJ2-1	CATSHTTSGTPNYNEQFF	TGTGCCACCAGCCACACAACCTCCGGGACACCTAACTACAATGAGCAGTTCTTC
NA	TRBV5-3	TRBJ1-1	CARSLTPSPRLTEAFF	TGTGCCAGAAGCTTAACCCCGTCCCCGAGGCTCACTGAAGCTTTCTTT
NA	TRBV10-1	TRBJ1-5	CAMVREDNQPQHF	TGCGCCATGGTGAGGGAAGACAATCAGCCCCAGCATTTT
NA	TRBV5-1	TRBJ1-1	CASSLIRRNTEAFF	TGCGCCAGCAGCTTGATTCGAAGGAACACTGAAGCTTTCTTT
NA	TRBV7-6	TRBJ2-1	CATSRGYEQFF	TGTGCCACCTCTAGGGGCTATGAGCAGTTCTTC
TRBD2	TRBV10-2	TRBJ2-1	CASTIGLDGDNEQFF	TGCGCCAGCACAATTGGACTAGACGGGGACAATGAGCAGTTCTTC
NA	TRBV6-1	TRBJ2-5	CASTGTYQETQYF	TGTGCCAGCACAGGGACATACCAAGAGACCCAGTACTTC
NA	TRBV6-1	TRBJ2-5	CASSEAGRDQETQYF	TGTGCCAGCAGTGAAGCCGGCAGGGACCAAGAGACCCAGTACTTC
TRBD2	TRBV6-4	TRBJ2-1	CASSEEAGGLGNYEQFF	TGTGCCAGCAGTGAAGAAGCGGGAGGGCTGGGGAATTATGAGCAGTTCTTC
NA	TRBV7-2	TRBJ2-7	CASSLGAYEQYF	TGTGCCAGCAGCTTAGGGGCTTACGAGCAGTACTTC
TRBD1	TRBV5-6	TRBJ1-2	CASSFRRSQGAHYGYTF	TGTGCCAGCAGCTTCCGAAGGTCCCAGGGGGCCCACTATGGCTACACCTTC
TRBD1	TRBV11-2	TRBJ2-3	CASSLVQGVWAGGTDTQYF	TGTGCCAGCAGCTTAGTACAGGGGGTTTGGGCGGGCGGCACAGATACGCAGTATTTT